This TCR beta chain was profiled in a study of persistence of HIV-infected CD4 T cells. The germline V gene has CDR1 MNHEY and CDR2 SVGEGT. J was trimmed by 8 bases and V by 0 bases; bases with no gene match: 11. This CDR3 contains 18 residues. Sequencing used immunoSEQ version 4 in survey mode. Generated by immunoSEQ multiplex PCR, the TCRdb table keeps only in-frame clones and is missing some. In the table there are 40,000 to 45,000 clones, approximately 89% of which are singletons. The study, taken as a whole, reports: Proviral oligoclonality tracked with TCR oligoclonality within the same sorted cells. The rare CMV-responding cells with HIV-1 proviruses were not separately TCR-sequenced. TCRbeta richness was lower in CMV- and Gag-responding cells than in anti-CD3/anti-CD28-responding cells.

Cells were stimulated nonspecifically with anti-CD3/anti-CD28 magnetic beads. CD4+ T cells upregulating both CD40 ligand and CD69 were sorted as responding cells. Undetectable plasma HIV-1 RNA below 50 copies/mL lasted at least 4 years. This clone was counted once. Its target is unknown. The sample here was CD4+ T cells sorted from PBMCs after roughly 17-hour stimulation, taken from a patient who received antiretroviral therapy. The chain has TRBV6-2 or TRBV6-3 and TRBJ2-1; 12 bases fit TRBD2. This clonotype originated in an adult man with HIV who was CMV-seropositive. The DNA for the CDR3 is TGTGCCAGCAGTTACTCCAGGGCTAGCGGGGGGGCTCTGGATGAGCAGTTCTTC. Translated: CASSYSRASGGALDEQFF.